This TCR beta chain was observed in a study of T cells in Graves' hyperthyroidism and ophthalmopathy. This clonotype appeared a few times. Amplified TCR beta CDR3 regions derived from RNA transcripts. In the first-round RT-PCR of the TCR CDR3, the HTBI primer set was used. One entry per CDR3 protein results from TCRdb running MiXCR on the multiplex PCR reads. The table lists under 700,000 distinct CDR3 sequences, 16% of them singletons, with 18% in the top ten. V trimming: 6 bases; J trimming: 4 bases; junction bases outside the gene matches: 6. This CDR3 has 15 residues. The chain uses TRBV12-3 or TRBV12-4 and TRBJ2-2; 9 bases line up with TRBD1. The sample taken for sequencing was blood. The TCR comes from a woman under 30 with Graves' hyperthyroidism. As DNA, the CDR3 is TGTGCCAGCAGGACGGGACAGGGAGGCACCGGGGAGCTGTTTTTT. Residues: CASRTGQGGTGELFF.